One sample yielded the 30 T cell receptor beta chains listed below, sequenced in a study of a mutant IDH1 vaccine in newly diagnosed glioma. Measured with immunoSEQ multiplex PCR; TCRdb has only the in-frame clones, and not every one. The sample carries approximately 38,000 clones, over 75% recorded once. No antigens are known for them. Time point meaning: week 5, during vaccination. Doses comprised 300 ug of mutant IDH1 20-mer peptide each, plus topical imiquimod. This specimen consisted of PBMCs, obtained from a glioma patient whose treatment included an IDH1 peptide vaccine. The receptors come from a man aged 35-49 years with glioma.

V usage is TRBV4-1 and J usage is TRBJ2-2; D remains unclear. The ends were cut back, 1 base at V and 7 bases at J, with 19 bases in the middle. The CDR3 loop spans 17 amino acids. The germline V gene has CDR1 MGHRA and CDR2 YSYEKL. This chain's CDR3 is CASSQGVLGMAGGELFF. The CDR3 nucleotides are TGCGCCAGCAGCCAAGGGGTTCTGGGGATGGCCGGCGGGGAGCTGTTTTTT.

The chain uses TRBV11-3 and TRBJ2-7, with D tentatively TRBD2 (5 bases). The CDR3 runs 13 residues. Per the germline V gene, CDR1 is SGHNT and CDR2 is YENEEA. Trimming left V 1 base short and J 1 base short, with 5 bases between. CDR3 loop: CASSLAGSYEQYF. CDR3 sequence (DNA): TGTGCCAGCAGCTTAGCGGGATCCTACGAGCAGTACTTC.

This clone has more than one count but fewer than ten. J is TRBJ1-2 and V is TRBV6-1; TRBD1 matches 7 bases. The germline gives CDR1 MNHNS, CDR2 SASEGT. J was trimmed by 5 bases and V by 7 bases; bases with no gene match: 13. The CDR3 contains 15 residues. CDR3 coding DNA: TGTGCCAGCAAGTCATCAGGGGGGGATTTGTATGGCTACACCTTC. Protein: CASKSSGGDLYGYTF.

The CDR3, as DNA: TGTGCCAGCAGCTCAACAACAGGACAGGAGGACGCTCAGCCCCAGCATTTT. Protein product: CASSSTTGQEDAQPQHF. The genes are TRBV11-3 and TRBJ1-5; TRBD1 aligns across 7 bases. CDR1 SGHNT and CDR2 YENEEA come from the germline V gene. The CDR3 length is 17 residues. V lost 4 bases, J lost 6 bases, and 15 bases stayed unmatched.

The genes are TRBV7-9 and TRBJ1-2; 7 nucleotides align to TRBD1. The CDR3 has 13 residues. Germline values: CDR1 SEHNR, CDR2 FQNEAQ (reference sequence). V shed 7 bases and J 8 bases; nucleotides not matched to a gene: 10. As DNA, the CDR3 is TGTGCCAGCAACACAGGGGACGGGGTCGGCTACACCTTC. This translates into CASNTGDGVGYTF.

This sequence joins TRBV9 and TRBJ2-5; 7 nucleotides agree with TRBD2. The CDR3 consists of 14 residues. Germline-derived CDR1 and CDR2 are SGDLS and YYNGEE. V lost 1 base and J lost 4; bases outside the gene matches: 4. In DNA, the CDR3 is TGTGCCAGCAGCGTACCGGGAGGAGGAGAGACCCAGTACTTC. It translates to CASSVPGGGETQYF.

The chain combines TRBV28 with TRBJ2-5, with 10 bases fitting TRBD2. V was clipped by 5 bases and J by 2 bases; unmatched bases: 8. Germline assignment: CDR1 MDHEN and CDR2 SYDVKM. The CDR3 contains 16 residues. Written as DNA, the CDR3 is TGTGCCAGCAGTGGAGACTGGACTAGCGGACAAGAGACCCAGTACTTC. Protein product: CASSGDWTSGQETQYF.

The rearrangement joins TRBV7-2 to TRBJ1-4; D may be TRBD1 (6 bases). V shed 6 bases and J shed 0 bases, with 14 bases lying between them. The germline V gene has CDR1 SGHTA and CDR2 FQGNSA. The CDR3 loop spans 16 amino acids. The CDR3 bases are TGTGCCAGCAGGACACAGGGAACCGCAACTAATGAAAAACTGTTTTTT. This sequence encodes CASRTQGTATNEKLFF.

CDR3 DNA: TGTGCCAGCAGTTCACGGACTAAGCAGTTCTTC. Translated: CASSSRTKQFF. The rearrangement joins TRBV6-5 to TRBJ2-1; possible D gene TRBD2, 6 bases. In germline, CDR1 is MNHEY, CDR2 SVGAGI. V was pared by 4 bases and J by 11 bases, with 9 bases between. CDR3 length: 11 residues.

The chain recombines TRBV15 with TRBJ2-7, with 7 nucleotides matching TRBD1. Unmatched junction bases numbered 8, after V lost 3 bases and J lost 3 bases. The CDR3 has 15 amino acids. CDR1 is LNHNV and CDR2 is YYDKDF in the germline V gene (reference sequence). The chain's CDR3 is CATSRDSRGIYEQYF. The CDR3 coding sequence is TGTGCCACCAGCAGGGACTCCAGGGGGATCTACGAGCAGTACTTC.

V gene TRBV18 combines with J gene TRBJ2-5; perhaps D is TRBD1 or TRBD2 (5 bases each). CDR3 size: 14 residues. Germline CDR1 KGHSH, CDR2 LQKENI. Trimming shortened V by 3 bases and J by 5 bases, and 13 bases separated the two germline ends. This CDR3 reads CASSPTGRRETQYF. As DNA, the CDR3 is TGTGCCAGCTCACCCACGGGACGGCGGGAGACCCAGTACTTC.

The J gene is TRBJ1-1, the V gene TRBV7-6; the D gene is possibly TRBD1 (5 bases). The CDR3 has 14 amino acids. Trimming removed 3 bases from V and 2 bases from J, with 10 bases in between. Germline V gives CDR1 SGHVS, CDR2 FNYEAQ. CDR3 sequence (DNA): TGTGCCAGCAGCTTCTTGCAGGGAAACACTGAAGCTTTCTTT. Its protein is CASSFLQGNTEAFF.

This rearrangement joins TRBV7-9 to TRBJ2-5; possible D gene TRBD2, 7 bases. The ends were cut back, 5 bases at V and 5 bases at J, with 15 bases in the middle. The CDR3 is 14 residues long. Germline loops: CDR1 SEHNR, CDR2 FQNEAQ (reference sequence). This CDR3 reads CASSRPGGPETQYF. The CDR3 nucleotides are TGTGCCAGCAGCCGCCCGGGGGGCCCCGAGACCCAGTACTTC.

This clone has more than one count but fewer than ten. The chain is built from TRBV7-8 and TRBJ1-5, with D possibly matching TRBD1 (6 bases). The germline V and J ends were trimmed by 1 base and 7 bases, with 14 bases remaining between them. From germline, CDR1 is SGHVS and CDR2 FQNEAQ. The CDR3 extends over 15 amino acids. The CDR3 nucleotides are TGTGCCAGCAGCTTAGAGGGGGGGGTCGGGCAGCCCCAGCATTTT. Translating it yields CASSLEGGVGQPQHF.

J is TRBJ2-5 and V is TRBV7-2, with D perhaps given as TRBD1 or TRBD2 (6 bases each). This CDR3 is 15 amino acids long. Between the trimmed V and J ends, which lost 2 bases and 5 bases, there was a span of 15 bases. The V gene's germline CDR1 is SGHTA and CDR2 FQGNSA. The CDR3 spells CASSLSPGGRETQYF. In DNA form, the CDR3 reads TGTGCCAGCAGCTTAAGCCCCGGGGGCAGGGAGACCCAGTACTTC.

The gene calls are TRBV18 and TRBJ2-3, with 10 bases lining up with TRBD1. The CDR3 length is 15 residues. Germline V lookup: CDR1 KGHSH, CDR2 LQKENI. J lost 2 bases, V lost 6 bases, and 5 bases had no gene match. CDR3 in amino acids: CASSPRQGATDTQYF. CDR3 coding DNA: TGTGCCAGCTCCCCTAGACAGGGGGCCACAGATACGCAGTATTTT.

The chain has TRBV5-1 and TRBJ2-1; 9 positions agree with TRBD2. Trimming took 1 base from V and 8 from J; bases not matched to a gene: 10. Per germline, CDR1 SGHRS and CDR2 YFSETQ. The CDR3 is 16 amino acids. This chain's CDR3 is CASSLRLAEIRDEQFF. CDR3 DNA sequence: TGCGCCAGCAGCTTGAGACTAGCGGAAATACGAGATGAGCAGTTCTTC.

The genes are TRBV7-2 and TRBJ2-1; unclear D gene. The germline V and J ends were trimmed by 0 bases and 4 bases, with 10 bases remaining between them. The CDR3 runs to 15 residues. Germline CDR1 SGHTA, CDR2 FQGNSA. CDR3 DNA sequence: TGTGCCAGCAGCTTAGCCGGCGGCTATTACAATGAGCAGTTCTTC. It translates to CASSLAGGYYNEQFF.

The chain recombines TRBV6-1 with TRBJ2-7; TRBD1 is a possible D gene (5 bases). The germline V gene encodes CDR1 MNHNS and CDR2 SASEGT. V was trimmed by 6 bases and J by 0 bases, leaving 9 bases between them. The CDR3 consists of 13 residues. The CDR3 DNA follows: TGTGCCAGCAGAGGGGATAGCTCCTACGAGCAGTACTTC. Translating gives CASRGDSSYEQYF.

This clone is labeled as medium-sized (0.01 to 0.1%). V gene TRBV4-1 combines with J gene TRBJ1-1; D not resolved. V lost 5 bases and J lost 0, with 10 bases in between. The CDR3 sequence is 14 residues long. Germline V gene sequence: CDR1 MGHRA, CDR2 YSYEKL. The CDR3 protein is CASSNPLLNTEAFF. As DNA, the CDR3 is TGCGCCAGCAGCAACCCCCTCCTGAACACTGAAGCTTTCTTT.

The gene calls are TRBV19 and TRBJ1-5, with a weak D call TRBD1 (5 bases). The germline V gene encodes CDR1 LNHDA and CDR2 SQIVND (reference sequence). CDR3 size: 14 residues. Between the trimmed V and J ends, which lost 4 bases and 4 bases, there was a span of 11 bases. CDR3 DNA: TGTGCCAGTAGTAATCCAGGGTGGAATCAGCCCCAGCATTTT. Its translation: CASSNPGWNQPQHF.

This chain uses TRBV15 with TRBJ1-5; D may be TRBD1 (6 bases). Germline CDR1 reads LNHNV; CDR2 reads YYDKDF (reference sequence). The V and J ends lost 0 bases and 6 bases respectively, with 15 bases between them. The CDR3 has 16 amino acids. This CDR3 reads CATSREISGEGQPQHF. Written as DNA, the CDR3 is TGTGCCACCAGCAGAGAGATTTCAGGGGAGGGTCAGCCCCAGCATTTT.

The count of this clone is one. The chain has TRBV6-1 and TRBJ1-2; D might be TRBD1 (5 bases). Germline CDR1 is MNHNS and CDR2 is SASEGT. The V end lost 4 bases, the J end lost 12 bases, and 15 bases lay between the germline ends. CDR3 length: 12 residues. The CDR3 DNA follows: TGTGCCAGCAGTGTGGGCAGGGATAAACACACCTTC. It translates to CASSVGRDKHTF.

J is TRBJ2-3 and V is TRBV2; 8 bases are shared with TRBD1. V gave up 6 bases and J gave up 2 bases; unmatched junction bases: 4. This CDR3 comprises 14 residues. From germline, CDR1 is SNHLY and CDR2 FYNNEI. CDR3 sequence (DNA): TGTGCCAGCAGCGGACAGGGTATCACAGATACGCAGTATTTT. The encoded protein is CASSGQGITDTQYF.

The DNA for the CDR3 is TGCGCCAGCAGTCAATTACACAGGTCTGCCCAGCATTTT. Amino acids: CASSQLHRSAQHF. V and J are TRBV23-1 and TRBJ1-5; weak D call: TRBD1 (5 bases). TRBV23-1 has ORF status, its function being uncertain. The CDR3 extends over 13 amino acids. V lost 1 base, J lost 11 bases, and 12 bases lay in between.

The chain is built from TRBV6-1 and TRBJ1-5; D not resolved. The CDR3 has 14 residues. CDR1 MNHNS and CDR2 SASEGT come from the germline V gene. V was cut by 6 bases and J by 0 bases, with 9 bases left in between. The DNA for the CDR3 is TGTGCCAGCAGAAGTGTGAATAGCAATCAGCCCCAGCATTTT. It codes for CASRSVNSNQPQHF.

The chain employs TRBV27 and TRBJ1-4, with D hard to call. V was pared by 0 bases and J by 8 bases, with 16 bases between. Germline V gene sequence: CDR1 MNHEY, CDR2 SMNVEV (reference sequence). The CDR3 extends over 16 amino acids. The DNA for the CDR3 is TGTGCCAGCAGTTTATCTCGGCCCCCCGAGCGGGAAAAACTGTTTTTT. This codes for CASSLSRPPEREKLFF.

This rearrangement joins TRBV13 to TRBJ2-1, with 11 bases lining up with TRBD2. Germline V CDR1 and CDR2: PRHDT, FYEKMQ (reference sequence). V lost 4 bases, J lost 1 base, and 6 bases stayed unmatched. The CDR3 totals 17 residues. The CDR3 reads CASSSRASGRSYNEQFF. The CDR3 region has the DNA TGTGCCAGCAGCTCCCGGGCTAGCGGGAGGTCCTACAATGAGCAGTTCTTC.

The chain recombines TRBV10-3 with TRBJ2-2, with 11 positions matching TRBD1. V trimming: 10 bases; J trimming: 5 bases; junction bases outside the gene matches: 15. This CDR3 has 17 residues. CDR1 is ENHRY and CDR2 is SYGVKD in the germline V gene. The CDR3 DNA follows: TGTGCCACGCCTAGGGCAGGGACAGGGGGTTATACCGGGGAGCTGTTTTTT. Its protein product is CATPRAGTGGYTGELFF.

This clone is medium-sized (0.01 to 0.1%) in the sample. The chain carries TRBV2 and TRBJ1-5; no definite D call. Trimming took off 3 bases at V and 3 bases at J, with 6 bases between the two ends. Looked up from germline, CDR1 is SNHLY and CDR2 is FYNNEI. This CDR3 region has 13 residues. This chain's CDR3 is CASSEQFNQPQHF. Written as DNA, the CDR3 is TGTGCCAGCAGTGAGCAGTTCAATCAGCCCCAGCATTTT.